This entry lists 27 T cell receptor beta chains sequenced from one sample in a study of blood T cell repertoires in COVID-19. Measured with immunoSEQ multiplex PCR; TCRdb has only the in-frame clones, and not every one. The table records around 330,000 clones, about 89% of them present only once. The sample comprised PBMCs or T cells enriched from blood (not recorded which). All receptors come from a woman aged 35 to 49 who had recovered from COVID-19.

The V gene is TRBV5-4, the J gene TRBJ2-2, with 7 bases fitting TRBD2. Germline-derived CDR1 and CDR2 are SGHNT and YYREEE (reference sequence). The junction had 3 bases not matched to a gene; V was cut back by 3 bases and J by 1 base. This CDR3 contains 15 residues. CDR3 protein: CASSSGGMNTGELFF. CDR3 coding DNA: TGTGCCAGCAGCTCGGGGGGAATGAACACCGGGGAGCTGTTTTTT.

V usage is TRBV19 and J usage is TRBJ2-7; tentatively, D is TRBD2 (6 bases). The CDR3 has 18 residues. The germline V gene has CDR1 LNHDA and CDR2 SQIVND (reference sequence). Trimming cost V 5 bases and J 2 bases, with 25 bases left between them. As DNA, the CDR3 is TGTGCCAGTAGTCAGAATACCCGTTACGGGAGTGGGGCCTACGAGCAGTACTTC. Protein: CASSQNTRYGSGAYEQYF.

CDR3 in amino acids: CASSRGGSNQPQHF. CDR3 DNA: TGTGCCAGCTCACGGGGCGGTAGCAATCAGCCCCAGCATTTT. The rearrangement joins TRBV18 to TRBJ1-5, with D tentatively TRBD1 (5 bases). Trimming stripped 4 bases from V and 0 bases from J, with 7 bases between. Germline V lookup: CDR1 KGHSH, CDR2 LQKENI. The length of the CDR3 is 14 residues.

In DNA, the CDR3 is TGTGCCAGTATTCCAAGCATAGGGGACTATGGCTACACCTTC. Residues: CASIPSIGDYGYTF. The chain has TRBV19 and TRBJ1-2; TRBD1 might be the D (5 bases). The germline V gene encodes CDR1 LNHDA and CDR2 SQIVND (reference sequence). V lost 7 bases and J 3 bases, leaving 15 bases between the germline ends. The CDR3 length is 14 residues.

This clone has a single count. The chain links TRBV7-9 to TRBJ1-1, with unresolved D. CDR1 is SEHNR and CDR2 is FQNEAQ in the germline V gene (reference sequence). Trimming pared 3 bases from V and 0 bases from J, leaving 8 bases between. The CDR3 is 14 amino acids. CDR3: CASSFNAVNTEAFF. CDR3 in DNA: TGTGCCAGCAGCTTTAACGCGGTGAACACTGAAGCTTTCTTT.

This chain joins TRBV28 and TRBJ2-1, with 15 bases matching TRBD2. The length of the CDR3 is 17 residues. V gave up 6 bases and J gave up 7 bases; unmatched junction bases: 10. Germline CDR1 and CDR2: MDHEN and SYDVKM. DNA of the CDR3: TGTGCCAGCAGGAATCCGGGACTAGCGGGGGGCGGGAATGAGCAGTTCTTC. This sequence encodes CASRNPGLAGGGNEQFF.

J is TRBJ2-5 and V is TRBV2; possibly TRBD1 for D (6 bases). Germline lookup yields CDR1 SNHLY and CDR2 FYNNEI. This CDR3 region has 13 residues. V shed 3 bases and J shed 4 bases, with 9 bases lying between them. CDR3 loop: CASSDLDRETQYF. CDR3 DNA: TGTGCCAGCAGTGACCTGGACAGAGAGACCCAGTACTTC.

The J gene is TRBJ2-1, the V gene TRBV9; TRBD2 matches at 7 bases. V shed 2 bases and J 10 bases; nucleotides not matched to a gene: 9. Germline lookup yields CDR1 SGDLS and CDR2 YYNGEE. The CDR3 is 14 amino acids. The CDR3 sequence: CASSVSIAGWEQFF. The CDR3, as DNA: TGTGCCAGCAGCGTGAGCATAGCGGGCTGGGAGCAGTTCTTC.

This clone appeared a single time. V usage is TRBV7-3 and J usage is TRBJ2-6; D is uncertain. CDR1 is SGHTA, CDR2 FQGTGA, per germline. V was trimmed by 2 bases and J by 4 bases, leaving 9 bases between them. The CDR3 sequence is 15 residues long. The CDR3, as DNA: TGTGCCAGCAGCTTAGCGGTGTTGGGGGCCAACGTCCTGACTTTC. It translates to CASSLAVLGANVLTF.

V gene TRBV10-1 combines with J gene TRBJ2-2, with a tentative D call TRBD1 (6 bases). Germline-derived CDR1 and CDR2 are WNHNN and SYGVQD (reference sequence). V lost 4 bases and J 3 bases, leaving 6 bases between the germline ends. The CDR3 extends over 13 amino acids. CDR3 region: CASSGTDTGELFF. The CDR3 nucleotides are TGCGCCAGCAGTGGGACAGACACCGGGGAGCTGTTTTTT.

This clone occurred once. The chain is built from TRBV29-1 and TRBJ2-3; 7 nucleotides match TRBD1. The CDR3 is made up of 12 amino acids. Trimming cost V 2 bases and J 4 bases; bases outside gene matches: 0. Germline CDR1 SQVTM, CDR2 ANQGSEA. This CDR3 reads CSVETGADTQYF. CDR3 DNA sequence: TGCAGCGTTGAAACAGGGGCAGATACGCAGTATTTT.

V is TRBV20-1 and J is TRBJ1-1; D remains unclear. Trimming stripped 5 bases from V and 4 bases from J, with 8 bases between. CDR3 size: 11 residues. Germline CDR1 is DFQATT and CDR2 is SNEGSKA (reference sequence). The CDR3 protein is CSAEAFTEAFF. CDR3 DNA sequence: TGCAGTGCTGAAGCGTTCACTGAAGCTTTCTTT.

The chain is built from TRBV27 and TRBJ2-1; D is possibly TRBD2 (6 bases). The CDR3 length is 15 residues. V gave up 5 bases and J gave up 5 bases, with 16 bases separating them. Germline lookup yields CDR1 MNHEY and CDR2 SMNVEV (reference sequence). In nucleotides, the CDR3 is TGTGCCAGCAGTCGGGACTTCTATTTTGACAATGAGCAGTTCTTC. Translated, it gives CASSRDFYFDNEQFF.

The V call is TRBV7-6, the J call TRBJ2-1; 15 positions match TRBD2. Germline V gene data show CDR1 as SGHVS and CDR2 as FNYEAQ. The V gene end was trimmed by 4 bases and the J gene end by 6 bases; junction bases not matched to a gene: 7. The CDR3 totals 17 residues. The CDR3, as DNA: TGTGCCAGCAGCTCTAGGAGGACTAGCGGGAGGGGCAATGAGCAGTTCTTC. Protein sequence: CASSSRRTSGRGNEQFF.

The chain employs TRBV5-1 and TRBJ2-5; 7 positions match TRBD1. Germline V gene sequence: CDR1 SGHRS, CDR2 YFSETQ. CDR3 length equals 15 residues. The junction had 8 bases not matched to a gene; V was cut back by 4 bases and J by 2 bases. This chain's CDR3 is CASSPGDRGQETQYF. In DNA form, the CDR3 reads TGCGCCAGCAGCCCCGGGGACAGAGGTCAAGAGACCCAGTACTTC.

The rearrangement links TRBV29-1 to TRBJ1-5; the match to TRBD1 covers 11 bases. Germline V gives CDR1 SQVTM, CDR2 ANQGSEA. This CDR3 has 14 residues. Trimming at V came to 7 bases and at J to 1 base, leaving 3 bases not matched to a gene. The chain's CDR3 is CSAGTGGSNQPQHF. In DNA form, the CDR3 reads TGCAGCGCTGGGACAGGGGGGAGCAATCAGCCCCAGCATTTT.

This rearrangement joins TRBV24-1 to TRBJ2-1; 15 bases match TRBD2. Germline V lookup: CDR1 KGHDR, CDR2 SFDVKD. The V segment lost 4 bases and the J segment 8 bases; nucleotides outside the gene matches: 14. This CDR3 region has 19 residues. The CDR3 DNA reads as TGTGCCACCAGTGAAAGTGGACTAGCGGGGGGGTGGAACGGCGATGAGCAGTTCTTC. It specifies CATSESGLAGGWNGDEQFF.

V and J are TRBV7-9 and TRBJ1-2; D might be TRBD1 (5 bases). V was shortened by 4 bases and J by 7 bases, with 19 bases between the two germline ends. This CDR3 spans 15 amino acids. Germline assignment: CDR1 SEHNR and CDR2 FQNEAQ (reference sequence). The CDR3 is CASSSPPWGETGYTF. CDR3 coding DNA: TGTGCCAGCAGCTCCCCCCCGTGGGGGGAGACTGGCTACACCTTC.

The chain uses TRBV6-5 and TRBJ2-2; a possible D gene is TRBD1 (6 bases). V lost 6 bases and J lost 10, with 15 bases in between. The CDR3 spans 13 residues. Germline V gives CDR1 MNHEY, CDR2 SVGAGI. Here the CDR3 reads CASRPTGVEELFF. CDR3 sequence (DNA): TGTGCCAGCAGACCGACAGGCGTGGAGGAGCTGTTTTTT.

The V call is TRBV29-1, the J call TRBJ2-7; 12 bases are shared with TRBD2. V shed 5 bases and J 4 bases; nucleotides not matched to a gene: 9. CDR3 size: 15 residues. Germline CDR1 reads SQVTM; CDR2 reads ANQGSEA. Written as DNA, the CDR3 is TGCAGCGTTCTTCCGCTAGCGGGAGGGCCGTACGAGCAGTACTTC. It specifies CSVLPLAGGPYEQYF.

The rearrangement uses TRBV11-3 and TRBJ2-3; TRBD1 agrees at 10 bases. The CDR3 has 16 amino acids. V was pared by 5 bases and J by 1 base, with 6 bases of the junction left unmatched. From germline, CDR1 is SGHNT and CDR2 YENEEA. The DNA of the CDR3 is TGTGCCAGCAGCCCCGGGACAGGGGCCCGCACAGATACGCAGTATTTT. Encoded protein: CASSPGTGARTDTQYF. Looking up the rest from reference TRBV11-3 and TRBJ2-3 gives the full variable domain: EAGVVQSPRYKIIEKKQPVAFWCNPISGHNTLYWYLQNLGQGPELLIRYENEEAVDDSQLPKDRFSAERLKGVDSTLKIQPAELGDSAVYLCASSPGTGARTDTQYFGPGTRLTVL.

This chain connects TRBV11-3 to TRBJ2-7; 7 bases map to TRBD1. This CDR3 is 14 amino acids long. J was trimmed by 3 bases and V by 5 bases; bases with no gene match: 7. Per the germline V gene, CDR1 is SGHNT and CDR2 is YENEEA. For the CDR3, the DNA is TGTGCCAGCAGCCCCATAGGGGACAGCTACGAGCAGTACTTC. Translating it yields CASSPIGDSYEQYF.

The genes are TRBV18 and TRBJ2-1; 10 positions agree with TRBD1. The CDR3 length is 14 residues. V was pared by 8 bases and J by 7 bases, with 8 bases of the junction left unmatched. Looked up from germline, CDR1 is KGHSH and CDR2 is LQKENI. This chain's CDR3 is CASDMGQGLNEQFF. CDR3 coding DNA: TGTGCCAGCGATATGGGACAGGGGTTGAATGAGCAGTTCTTC. The full variable domain, rest sourced from reference TRBV18 and TRBJ2-1, is NAGVMQNPRHLVRRRGQEARLRCSPMKGHSHVYWYRQLPEEGLKFMVYLQKENIIDESGMPKERFSAEFPKEGPSILRIQQVVRGDSAAYFCASDMGQGLNEQFFGPGTRLTVL.

The rearrangement uses TRBV4-3 and TRBJ2-7, with D tentatively TRBD1 (5 bases). In germline, CDR1 is LGHNA, CDR2 YSLEER. This CDR3 is 16 amino acids long. Trimming took off 0 bases at V and 4 bases at J, with 16 bases between the two ends. The CDR3 nucleotides read TGCGCCAGCAGCCAAGATGTTCGGACATCCCAATACGAGCAGTACTTC. As protein: CASSQDVRTSQYEQYF.

This chain links TRBV6-5 with TRBJ1-1; D is possibly TRBD1 (6 bases). The V end was cut by 3 bases, the J end by 1 base, with 9 bases between. The CDR3 contains 14 residues. Germline CDR1 MNHEY, CDR2 SVGAGI. The CDR3, as DNA: TGTGCCAGCAGTTATAGGACAGAGAACACTGAAGCTTTCTTT. This codes for CASSYRTENTEAFF.

This sequence joins TRBV24-1 and TRBJ1-6; D gene ambiguous. The germline V gene has CDR1 KGHDR and CDR2 SFDVKD. The CDR3 runs to 10 residues. V dropped 9 bases and J dropped 15 bases, with 11 bases sitting between them. CDR3 DNA sequence: TGTGCCACCCTGCGGGCTCACCTCCACTTT. This gives the protein CATLRAHLHF.

The V gene is TRBV7-8, the J gene TRBJ2-7; 10 positions match TRBD2. The germline V gene has CDR1 SGHVS and CDR2 FQNEAQ. The CDR3 totals 16 residues. Losses at the gene ends were 1 base for V and 2 bases for J; bases not matched to a gene: 5. The CDR3 DNA follows: TGTGCCAGCAGCTTAGTAGCGGGGGGCGGCACCTACGAGCAGTACTTC. Its translation is CASSLVAGGGTYEQYF.